This T cell receptor (beta chain) was sequenced during a study of T cell repertoires in ileal Crohn's disease. Looking at the study overall: At surgery, around 40% of patients smoked, with median disease duration roughly 7.7 years. Study conclusions and caveats: All patients with clonality above 26.8% had endoscopic recurrence. Postoperative endoscopy occurred within one year, median about 7 months.

As for this clone: Its target is unknown.

V lost 6 bases, J lost 0 bases, and 21 bases stayed unmatched. Germline V lookup: CDR1 SGHVS, CDR2 FQNEAQ. The length of the CDR3 is 20 residues. Time point: neoterminal ileum biopsy at postoperative endoscopy, about 6 months after surgery. Here immunoSEQ multiplex PCR was the method, and the copy in TCRdb shows in-frame clones only, minus some. Of about 620 clones listed, over 75% were seen once; the top ten hold roughly 17%. The sequenced material came from ileal tissue. J is TRBJ2-3 and V is TRBV7-8; 7 bases line up with TRBD1. This receptor was taken from an adult with Crohn's disease. The CDR3 bases are TGTGCCAGCAGTCCAACTGACAGGGCCCTACACATCTCTAGCACAGATACGCAGTATTTT. Translating it yields CASSPTDRALHISSTDTQYF.